Below, 24 T cell receptor beta chains from the same sample are listed, as sequenced in a study of blood T cell repertoires in COVID-19. Produced via immunoSEQ multiplex PCR; TCRdb's table is partial and in-frame only. This sample yields roughly 500,000 clones, of which 88% are seen a single time; 1.8% belongs to the top ten. The sample was PBMCs or T cells enriched from blood (not recorded which). These receptors originate from a woman between 40 and 55 years old who had recovered from COVID-19.

The CDR3 loop reads CASSPGQLNTEAFF. As DNA, the CDR3 is TGCGCCAGCAGCCCGGGACAGTTGAACACTGAAGCTTTCTTT. This chain links TRBV4-1 with TRBJ1-1; 7 bases match TRBD1. V shed 4 bases, J shed 0 bases, and the junction held 2 bases outside the gene matches. CDR1 and CDR2 from the germline V gene are MGHRA and YSYEKL. This CDR3 is built from 14 residues.

The chain joins TRBV6-2 or TRBV6-3 to TRBJ2-7; D uncertain. The CDR3 length is 12 residues. Trimming pared 2 bases from V and 2 bases from J, leaving 4 bases between. CDR1 and CDR2 (germline): MNHEY, SVGEGT. CDR3: CASSYEAYEQYF. The CDR3 DNA reads as TGTGCCAGCAGTTACGAGGCCTACGAGCAGTACTTC.

The chain uses TRBV7-2 and TRBJ2-2, with 8 bases fitting TRBD1. With 2 bases clipped from V and 6 bases from J, the junction kept 5 bases outside the gene matches. This CDR3 is 15 amino acids long. Per the germline V gene, CDR1 is SGHTA and CDR2 is FQGNSA. Here the CDR3 reads CASSLQGAWPGELFF. CDR3 nucleotide sequence: TGTGCCAGCAGCTTACAGGGGGCATGGCCCGGGGAGCTGTTTTTT.

This rearrangement joins TRBV4-3 to TRBJ1-1, with 8 nucleotides matching TRBD1. Germline trimming cut 1 base from V and 0 bases from J; bases unmatched to any gene: 19. CDR3 size: 21 residues. Per the germline V gene, CDR1 is LGHNA and CDR2 is YSLEER. The chain's CDR3 is CASSQGPYVGQGLRMNTEAFF. DNA of the CDR3: TGCGCCAGCAGCCAAGGGCCGTACGTAGGACAGGGCCTAAGGATGAACACTGAAGCTTTCTTT.

The chain combines TRBV15 with TRBJ1-1; no firm D call. Germline V gene data show CDR1 as LNHNV and CDR2 as YYDKDF (reference sequence). The CDR3 spans 15 residues. Trimming shortened V by 4 bases and J by 0 bases, and 12 bases separated the two germline ends. The CDR3 DNA follows: TGTGCCACCAGCAAAAGTCGGGATTTGAACACTGAAGCTTTCTTT. Translation: CATSKSRDLNTEAFF.

The CDR3 loop is CASTQLTYNEQFF. The CDR3 DNA follows: TGTGCCAGCACGCAACTGACCTACAATGAGCAGTTCTTC. V gene TRBV12-3 or TRBV12-4 combines with J gene TRBJ2-1; D is unclear. Trimming stripped 7 bases from V and 2 bases from J, with 9 bases between. The length of the CDR3 is 13 residues.

The chain is built from TRBV11-3 and TRBJ1-1; D is perhaps TRBD1 (5 bases). The ends were cut back, 6 bases at V and 1 base at J, with 12 bases in the middle. From germline, CDR1 is SGHNT and CDR2 YENEEA. The CDR3 contains 14 residues. The CDR3 DNA follows: TGTGCCAGCAGTCAGACAGAACCGAACACTGAAGCTTTCTTT. Protein: CASSQTEPNTEAFF.

The chain carries TRBV7-9 and TRBJ1-1; TRBD1 is a possible D gene (5 bases). The CDR3 runs 17 residues. The germline V gene encodes CDR1 SEHNR and CDR2 FQNEAQ (reference sequence). The V and J ends lost 4 bases and 0 bases respectively, with 18 bases between them. For the CDR3, the DNA is TGTGCCAGCAGCTCGCCAGGGAAGGGGACTATGAACACTGAAGCTTTCTTT. Translation gives CASSSPGKGTMNTEAFF.

This clone was seen only a few times. The rearrangement joins TRBV2 to TRBJ2-2; the match to TRBD2 covers 7 bases. With 7 bases clipped from V and 4 bases from J, the junction kept 15 bases outside the gene matches. The CDR3 has 17 residues. Germline V gene sequence: CDR1 SNHLY, CDR2 FYNNEI. The CDR3 here is CASTGLKAGAGTGELFF. The CDR3 coding sequence is TGTGCCAGCACTGGTCTGAAGGCGGGAGCGGGCACCGGGGAGCTGTTTTTT.

The chain uses TRBV24-1 and TRBJ2-3; 8 nucleotides match TRBD2. CDR3 length: 15 amino acids. Losses at the gene ends were 4 bases for V and 6 bases for J; bases not matched to a gene: 8. CDR1 and CDR2 (germline): KGHDR, SFDVKD. The CDR3 reads CATSDPGTSPDTQYF. In nucleotides, the CDR3 is TGTGCCACCAGTGACCCCGGGACTAGTCCCGATACGCAGTATTTT.

The chain has TRBV19 and TRBJ2-5; TRBD1 is a possible D gene (7 bases). Trimming removed 5 bases from V and 0 bases from J, with 16 bases in between. Germline lookup yields CDR1 LNHDA and CDR2 SQIVND (reference sequence). CDR3 length equals 16 residues. The CDR3 DNA is TGTGCCAGTAGTGAGAGGGACAGCGGGTACCAAGAGACCCAGTACTTC. It is translated as CASSERDSGYQETQYF. Drawing the rest from reference TRBV19 and TRBJ2-5, the complete variable domain is DGGITQSPKYLFRKEGQNVTLSCEQNLNHDAMYWYRQDPGQGLRLIYYSQIVNDFQKGDIAEGYSVSREKKESFPLTVTSAQKNPTAFYLCASSERDSGYQETQYFGPGTRLLVL.

The chain employs TRBV28 and TRBJ2-5; tentatively, D is TRBD1 (6 bases). Trimming shortened V by 2 bases and J by 3 bases, and 16 bases separated the two germline ends. Germline V gene sequence: CDR1 MDHEN, CDR2 SYDVKM. The CDR3 is made up of 16 amino acids. Here the CDR3 DNA reads TGTGCCAGCAGTTTACCGCGACAGGAGGTCAAAGAGACCCAGTACTTC. It yields the protein CASSLPRQEVKETQYF.

This chain links TRBV7-2 with TRBJ2-7; no firm D call. Germline V gives CDR1 SGHTA, CDR2 FQGNSA. V gave up 1 base and J gave up 0 bases, with 10 bases separating them. The CDR3 extends over 15 amino acids. The CDR3 protein is CASSLGSGSSYEQYF. The CDR3 bases are TGTGCCAGCAGCTTAGGGTCAGGAAGCTCCTACGAGCAGTACTTC.

The gene calls are TRBV7-9 and TRBJ2-7, with 9 bases aligning to TRBD2. The length of the CDR3 is 18 residues. V gave up 1 base and J gave up 2 bases; unmatched junction bases: 12. Germline V gene lookup returns CDR1 SEHNR and CDR2 FQNEAQ (reference sequence). The CDR3 spells CASSLGLSAGGPAYEQYF. As DNA, the CDR3 is TGTGCCAGCAGCTTAGGGTTGTCGGCGGGAGGGCCGGCCTACGAGCAGTACTTC.

The V and J genes are TRBV7-2 and TRBJ1-2, with D perhaps TRBD1 (6 bases). The V end lost 5 bases, the J end lost 1 base, and 17 bases lay between the germline ends. In germline, CDR1 is SGHTA, CDR2 FQGNSA. There are 16 residues in the CDR3. CDR3: CASSPWAGALNYGYTF. Here the CDR3 DNA reads TGTGCCAGCAGCCCTTGGGCGGGGGCGCTTAACTATGGCTACACCTTC.

The V call is TRBV19, the J call TRBJ2-1; TRBD2 agrees at 9 bases. CDR3 length: 15 residues. After removal of 5 bases from V and 1 base from J, the junction contained 3 bases not matched to a gene. Per the germline V gene, CDR1 is LNHDA and CDR2 is SQIVND (reference sequence). The CDR3 loop is CASSSAGGSYNEQFF. In DNA form, the CDR3 reads TGTGCCAGTAGTTCTGCGGGAGGGTCCTACAATGAGCAGTTCTTC.

This clone was seen only once. The J gene is TRBJ1-1, the V gene TRBV18; 10 nucleotides line up with TRBD1. CDR1 and CDR2 from the germline V gene are KGHSH and LQKENI. The CDR3 covers 14 residues. Germline trimming cut 5 bases from V and 5 bases from J; bases unmatched to any gene: 5. CDR3 coding DNA: TGTGCCAGCTCAGACGGGACAGGGGAAACTGAAGCTTTCTTT. Residues: CASSDGTGETEAFF.

CDR3 loop: CASNLRWNTEAFF. Written as DNA, the CDR3 is TGTGCCAGCAATTTGAGATGGAACACTGAAGCTTTCTTT. This chain joins TRBV6-5 and TRBJ1-1; D unresolved. Germline V lookup: CDR1 MNHEY, CDR2 SVGAGI. The CDR3 loop spans 13 amino acids. The ends were cut back, 7 bases at V and 1 base at J, with 10 bases in the middle.

This clone was counted a few times. This chain joins TRBV11-2 and TRBJ1-1; possibly TRBD1 for D (5 bases). Germline V lookup: CDR1 SGHAT, CDR2 FQNNGV. This CDR3 region has 14 residues. V lost 0 bases and J 3 bases, leaving 8 bases between the germline ends. As DNA, the CDR3 is TGTGCCAGCAGCTTAGATCGGGGGTACACTGAAGCTTTCTTT. Protein: CASSLDRGYTEAFF.

The chain employs TRBV5-4 and TRBJ2-3, with TRBD2 identical over 10 bases. There are 17 residues in the CDR3. The V gene end was trimmed by 2 bases and the J gene end by 3 bases; junction bases not matched to a gene: 9. Germline V gene sequence: CDR1 SGHNT, CDR2 YYREEE (reference sequence). CDR3 region: CASSLTLAGGGTDTQYF. CDR3 in DNA: TGTGCCAGCAGCTTAACTTTAGCGGGAGGTGGGACAGATACGCAGTATTTT.

The rearrangement uses TRBV5-1 and TRBJ1-4; the D gene is possibly TRBD1 (6 bases). The V gene's germline CDR1 is SGHRS and CDR2 YFSETQ. V was pared by 5 bases and J by 0 bases, with 14 bases between. The CDR3 contains 16 residues. CDR3 residues: CASSSGQIATNEKLFF. The CDR3 DNA reads TGCGCCAGCAGTAGTGGACAGATTGCAACTAATGAAAAACTGTTTTTT.

V gene TRBV11-3 combines with J gene TRBJ2-7, with D hard to call. V lost 1 base and J lost 5, with 3 bases in between. CDR1 SGHNT and CDR2 YENEEA come from the germline V gene. The CDR3 runs 11 residues. As DNA, the CDR3 is TGTGCCAGCAGCTTAGCGGACGAGCAGTACTTC. Translating gives CASSLADEQYF. Filled out from reference TRBV11-3 and TRBJ2-7, the complete variable domain reads EAGVVQSPRYKIIEKKQPVAFWCNPISGHNTLYWYLQNLGQGPELLIRYENEEAVDDSQLPKDRFSAERLKGVDSTLKIQPAELGDSAVYLCASSLADEQYFGPGTRLTVT.

This clone was detected only a few times. The CDR3 is CASSYLRTSTPEQYF. CDR3 sequence (DNA): TGTGCCAGCAGTTACTTACGGACATCAACCCCCGAGCAGTACTTC. The chain carries TRBV6-2 or TRBV6-3 and TRBJ2-7, with a tentative D call TRBD1 (5 bases). Per the germline V gene, CDR1 is MNHEY and CDR2 is SVGEGT. The CDR3 sequence is 15 residues long. V lost 1 base and J lost 6, with 16 bases in between.

The V call is TRBV19, the J call TRBJ2-4; TRBD2 agrees at 13 bases. From germline, CDR1 is LNHDA and CDR2 SQIVND (reference sequence). The CDR3 loop spans 16 amino acids. The junction had 10 bases not matched to a gene; V was cut back by 3 bases and J by 11 bases. CDR3 sequence reads: CASSMSSWTSGSLQYF. CDR3 coding DNA: TGTGCCAGTAGTATGTCTAGTTGGACTAGCGGGAGTCTTCAGTACTTC.